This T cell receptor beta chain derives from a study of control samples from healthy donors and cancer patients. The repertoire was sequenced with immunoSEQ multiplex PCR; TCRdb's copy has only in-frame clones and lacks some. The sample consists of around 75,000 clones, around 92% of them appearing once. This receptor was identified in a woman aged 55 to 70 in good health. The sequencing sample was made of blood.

CDR3 sequence: CASLAGASYEQYF. The CDR3 DNA reads as TGTGCCAGCCTCGCGGGGGCATCCTACGAGCAGTACTTC. The chain employs TRBV7-9 and TRBJ2-7; a possible D gene is TRBD2 (7 bases). V dropped 8 bases and J dropped 1 base, with 12 bases sitting between them. In germline, CDR1 is SEHNR, CDR2 FQNEAQ (reference sequence). This CDR3 comprises 13 residues. Complete variable domain (other parts from reference TRBV7-9 and TRBJ2-7): DTGVSQNPRHKITKRGQNVTFRCDPISEHNRLYWYRQTLGQGPEFLTYFQNEAQLEKSRLLSDRFSAERPKGSFSTLEIQRTEQGDSAMYLCASLAGASYEQYFGPGTRLTVT.